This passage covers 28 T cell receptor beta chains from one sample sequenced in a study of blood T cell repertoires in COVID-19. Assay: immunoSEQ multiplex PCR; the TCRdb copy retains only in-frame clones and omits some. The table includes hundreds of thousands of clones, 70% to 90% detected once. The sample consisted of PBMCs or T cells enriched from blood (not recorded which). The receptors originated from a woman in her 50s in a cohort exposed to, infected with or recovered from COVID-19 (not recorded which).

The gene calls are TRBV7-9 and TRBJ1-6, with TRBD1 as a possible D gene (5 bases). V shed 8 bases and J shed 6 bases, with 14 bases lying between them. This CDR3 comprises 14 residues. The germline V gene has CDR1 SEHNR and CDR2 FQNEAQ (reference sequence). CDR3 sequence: CASGPGIGNSPLHF. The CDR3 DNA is TGTGCCAGCGGCCCAGGGATCGGTAATTCACCCCTCCACTTT.

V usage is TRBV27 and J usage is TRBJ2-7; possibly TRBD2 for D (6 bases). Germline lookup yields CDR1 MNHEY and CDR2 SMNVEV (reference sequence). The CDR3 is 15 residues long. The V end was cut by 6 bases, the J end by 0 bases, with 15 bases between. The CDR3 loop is CASRFSGTYSYEQYF. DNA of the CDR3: TGTGCCAGCAGATTCTCCGGGACTTACTCCTACGAGCAGTACTTC.

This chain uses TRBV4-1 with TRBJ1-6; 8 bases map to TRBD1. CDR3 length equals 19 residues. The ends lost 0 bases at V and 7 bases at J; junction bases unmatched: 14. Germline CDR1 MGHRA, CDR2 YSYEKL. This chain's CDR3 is CASSQDWGPRTGQNSPLHF. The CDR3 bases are TGCGCCAGCAGCCAAGATTGGGGCCCCCGGACAGGGCAAAATTCACCCCTCCACTTT.

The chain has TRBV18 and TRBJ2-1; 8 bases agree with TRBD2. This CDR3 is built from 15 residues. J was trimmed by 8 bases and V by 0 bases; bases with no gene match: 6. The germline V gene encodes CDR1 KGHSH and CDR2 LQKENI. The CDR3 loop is CASSPPGLGLDEQFF. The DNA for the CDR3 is TGTGCCAGCTCACCACCGGGACTAGGGTTGGATGAGCAGTTCTTC.

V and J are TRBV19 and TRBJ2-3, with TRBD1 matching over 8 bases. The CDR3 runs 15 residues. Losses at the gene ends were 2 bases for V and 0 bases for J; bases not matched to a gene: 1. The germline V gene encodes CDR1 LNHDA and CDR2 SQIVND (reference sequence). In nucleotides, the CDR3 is TGTGCCAGTAGTATAAGGACAGGGAGCACAGATACGCAGTATTTT. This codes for CASSIRTGSTDTQYF.

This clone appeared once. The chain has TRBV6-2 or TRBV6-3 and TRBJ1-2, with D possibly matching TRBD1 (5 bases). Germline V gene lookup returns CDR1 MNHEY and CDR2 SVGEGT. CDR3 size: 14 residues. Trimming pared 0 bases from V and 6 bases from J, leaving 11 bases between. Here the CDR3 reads CASSYSAGRDGYTF. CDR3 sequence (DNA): TGTGCCAGCAGTTACTCGGCAGGGAGGGATGGCTACACCTTC.

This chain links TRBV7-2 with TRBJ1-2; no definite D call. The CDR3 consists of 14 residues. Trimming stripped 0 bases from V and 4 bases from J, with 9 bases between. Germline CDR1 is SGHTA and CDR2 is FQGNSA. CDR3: CASSLAFSLYGYTF. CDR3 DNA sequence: TGTGCCAGCAGCTTAGCGTTTAGTCTCTATGGCTACACCTTC. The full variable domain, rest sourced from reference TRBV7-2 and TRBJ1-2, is GAGVSQSPSNKVTEKGKDVELRCDPISGHTALYWYRQSLGQGLEFLIYFQGNSAPDKSGLPSDRFSAERTGGSVSTLTIQRTQQEDSAVYLCASSLAFSLYGYTFGSGTRLTVV.

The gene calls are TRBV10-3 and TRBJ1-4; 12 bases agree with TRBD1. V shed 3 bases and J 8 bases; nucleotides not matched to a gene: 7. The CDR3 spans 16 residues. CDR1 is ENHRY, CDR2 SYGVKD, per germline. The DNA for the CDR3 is TGTGCCATCAGTGACGGCCCCGGGACAGGGGGCGAAAAACTGTTTTTT. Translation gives CAISDGPGTGGEKLFF.

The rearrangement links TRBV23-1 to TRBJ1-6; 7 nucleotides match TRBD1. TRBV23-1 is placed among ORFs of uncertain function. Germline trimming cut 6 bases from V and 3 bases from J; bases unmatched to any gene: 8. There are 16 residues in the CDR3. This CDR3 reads CASRPGAGGYNSPLHF. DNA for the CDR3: TGCGCCAGCAGACCCGGGGCAGGGGGCTATAATTCACCCCTCCACTTT.

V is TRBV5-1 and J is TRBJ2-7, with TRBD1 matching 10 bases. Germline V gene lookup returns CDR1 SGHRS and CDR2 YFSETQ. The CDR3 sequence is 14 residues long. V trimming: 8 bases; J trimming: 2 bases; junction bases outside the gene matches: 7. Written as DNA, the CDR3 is TGCGCCAGTAAACCGGGACAGGGGACCTACGAGCAGTACTTC. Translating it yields CASKPGQGTYEQYF.

As DNA, the CDR3 is TGTGCCAGCTCACCAAAGGGGGCGGATAATCAGCCCCAGCATTTT. Its protein product is CASSPKGADNQPQHF. The chain links TRBV18 to TRBJ1-5; 7 nucleotides agree with TRBD1. Trimming cost V 2 bases and J 4 bases; bases outside gene matches: 5. Germline V lookup: CDR1 KGHSH, CDR2 LQKENI. The CDR3 consists of 15 residues.

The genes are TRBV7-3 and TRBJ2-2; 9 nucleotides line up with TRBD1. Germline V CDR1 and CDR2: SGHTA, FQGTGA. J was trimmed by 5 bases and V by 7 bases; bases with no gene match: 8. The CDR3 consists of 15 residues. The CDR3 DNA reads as TGTGCCAGCAAACTTACCGGGACAGGGACCGGGGAGCTGTTTTTT. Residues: CASKLTGTGTGELFF. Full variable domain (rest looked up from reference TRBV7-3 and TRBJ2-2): GAGVSQTPSNKVTEKGKYVELRCDPISGHTALYWYRQSLGQGPEFLIYFQGTGAADDSGLPNDRFFAVRPEGSVSTLKIQRTERGDSAVYLCASKLTGTGTGELFFGEGSRLTVL.

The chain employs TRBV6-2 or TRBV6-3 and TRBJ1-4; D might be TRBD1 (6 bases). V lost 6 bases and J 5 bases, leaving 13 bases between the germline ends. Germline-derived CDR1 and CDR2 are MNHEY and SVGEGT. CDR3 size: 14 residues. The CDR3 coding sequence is TGTGCCAGCAGCGATCGGGACATCAATGAAAAACTGTTTTTT. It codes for CASSDRDINEKLFF.

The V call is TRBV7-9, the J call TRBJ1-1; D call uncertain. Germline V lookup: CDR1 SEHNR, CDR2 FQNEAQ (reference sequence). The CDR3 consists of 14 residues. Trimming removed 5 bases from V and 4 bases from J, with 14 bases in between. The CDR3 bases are TGTGCCAGCAGCCCCACCGGAGTTCGCACTGAAGCTTTCTTT. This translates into CASSPTGVRTEAFF.

The CDR3 region is CATSGGAQETQYF. CDR3 nucleotide sequence: TGTGCCACTAGCGGGGGGGCACAAGAGACCCAGTACTTC. V is TRBV6-6 and J is TRBJ2-5, with 12 bases lining up with TRBD2. CDR3 length: 13 amino acids. The trim removed 10 bases at V and 2 bases at J, leaving 2 bases unmatched. The germline CDR1 and CDR2 sequences are MNHNY and SVGAGI (reference sequence).

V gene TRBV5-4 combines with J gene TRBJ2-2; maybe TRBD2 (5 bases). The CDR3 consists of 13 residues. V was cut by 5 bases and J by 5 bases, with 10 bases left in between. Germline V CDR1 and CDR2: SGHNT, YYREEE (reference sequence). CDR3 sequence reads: CASRRAGTGELFF. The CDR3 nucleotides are TGTGCCAGCAGACGCGCGGGTACCGGGGAGCTGTTTTTT.

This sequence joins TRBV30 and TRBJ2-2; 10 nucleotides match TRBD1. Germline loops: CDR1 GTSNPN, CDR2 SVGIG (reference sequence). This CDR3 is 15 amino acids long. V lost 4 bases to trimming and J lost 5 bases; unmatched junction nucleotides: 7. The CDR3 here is CAWTPGTGETGELFF. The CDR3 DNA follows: TGTGCCTGGACTCCCGGGACAGGGGAAACCGGGGAGCTGTTTTTT.

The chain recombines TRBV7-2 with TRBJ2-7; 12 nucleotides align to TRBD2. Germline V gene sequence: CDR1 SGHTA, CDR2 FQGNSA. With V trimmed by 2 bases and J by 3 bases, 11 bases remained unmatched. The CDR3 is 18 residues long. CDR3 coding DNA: TGTGCCAGCAGCTTAACTAGATCCGGGACTAGCGGGCGCTACGAGCAGTACTTC. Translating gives CASSLTRSGTSGRYEQYF.

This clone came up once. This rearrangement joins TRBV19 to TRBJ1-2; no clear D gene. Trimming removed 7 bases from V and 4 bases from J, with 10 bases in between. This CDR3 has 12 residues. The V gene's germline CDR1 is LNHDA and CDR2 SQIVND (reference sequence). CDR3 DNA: TGTGCCAGTACAGGAATGAGCTATGGCTACACCTTC. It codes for CASTGMSYGYTF.

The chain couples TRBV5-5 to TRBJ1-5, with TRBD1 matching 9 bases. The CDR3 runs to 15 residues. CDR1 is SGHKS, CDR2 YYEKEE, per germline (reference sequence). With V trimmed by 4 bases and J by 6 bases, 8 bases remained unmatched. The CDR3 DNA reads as TGTGCCAGCAGCCTTATACAGGGGGCCGGTCAGCCCCAGCATTTT. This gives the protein CASSLIQGAGQPQHF.

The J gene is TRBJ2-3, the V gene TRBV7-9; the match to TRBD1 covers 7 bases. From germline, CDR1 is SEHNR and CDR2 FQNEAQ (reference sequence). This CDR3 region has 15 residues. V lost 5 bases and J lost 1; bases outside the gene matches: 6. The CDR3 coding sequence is TGTGCCAGCAGCCGCGACAGGGCGGGCACAGATACGCAGTATTTT. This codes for CASSRDRAGTDTQYF. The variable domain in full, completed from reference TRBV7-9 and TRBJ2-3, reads DTGVSQNPRHKITKRGQNVTFRCDPISEHNRLYWYRQTLGQGPEFLTYFQNEAQLEKSRLLSDRFSAERPKGSFSTLEIQRTEQGDSAMYLCASSRDRAGTDTQYFGPGTRLTVL.

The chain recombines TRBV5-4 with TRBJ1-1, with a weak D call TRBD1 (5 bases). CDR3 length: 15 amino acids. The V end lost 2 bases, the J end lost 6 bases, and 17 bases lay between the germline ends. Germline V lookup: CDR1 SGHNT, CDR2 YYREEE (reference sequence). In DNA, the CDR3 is TGTGCCAGCAGCTTAATGGCCACCATAGGGGCTGAAGCTTTCTTT. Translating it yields CASSLMATIGAEAFF. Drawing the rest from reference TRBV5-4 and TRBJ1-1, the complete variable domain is ETGVTQSPTHLIKTRGQQVTLRCSSQSGHNTVSWYQQALGQGPQFIFQYYREEENGRGNFPPRFSGLQFPNYSSELNVNALELDDSALYLCASSLMATIGAEAFFGQGTRLTVV.

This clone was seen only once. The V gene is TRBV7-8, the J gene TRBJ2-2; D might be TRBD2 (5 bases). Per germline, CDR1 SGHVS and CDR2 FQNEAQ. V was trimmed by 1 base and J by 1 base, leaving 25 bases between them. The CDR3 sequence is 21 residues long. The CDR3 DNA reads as TGTGCCAGCAGCTTAGGAGGGCGATTCGGGGTCCCAAATCGGAACACCGGGGAGCTGTTTTTT. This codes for CASSLGGRFGVPNRNTGELFF.

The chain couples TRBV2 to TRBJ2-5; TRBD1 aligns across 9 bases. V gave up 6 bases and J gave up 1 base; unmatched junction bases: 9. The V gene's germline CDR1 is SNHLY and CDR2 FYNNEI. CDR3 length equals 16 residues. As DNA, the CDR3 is TGTGCCAGCAGAGCGACAGGGGGTCCGGGCCAAGAGACCCAGTACTTC. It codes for CASRATGGPGQETQYF.

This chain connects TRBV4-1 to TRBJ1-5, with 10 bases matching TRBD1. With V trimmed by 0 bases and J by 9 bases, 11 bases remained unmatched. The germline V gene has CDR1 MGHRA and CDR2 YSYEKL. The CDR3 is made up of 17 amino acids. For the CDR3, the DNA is TGCGCCAGCAGCCAAGAGACGCCCGGACAGGGGGTTTGGCCCCAGCATTTT. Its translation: CASSQETPGQGVWPQHF.

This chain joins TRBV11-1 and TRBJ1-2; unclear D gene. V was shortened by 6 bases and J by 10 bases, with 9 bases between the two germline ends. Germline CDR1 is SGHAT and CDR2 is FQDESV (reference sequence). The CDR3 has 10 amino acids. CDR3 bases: TGTGCCAGCAGTGAGGGCGCCTACACCTTC. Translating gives CASSEGAYTF.

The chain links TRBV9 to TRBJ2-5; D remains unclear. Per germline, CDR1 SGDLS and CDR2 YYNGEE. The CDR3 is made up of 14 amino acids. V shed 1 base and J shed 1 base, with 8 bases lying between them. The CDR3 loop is CASSVQATQETQYF. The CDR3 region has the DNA TGTGCCAGCAGCGTACAGGCCACCCAAGAGACCCAGTACTTC. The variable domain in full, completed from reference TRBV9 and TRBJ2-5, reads DSGVTQTPKHLITATGQRVTLRCSPRSGDLSVYWYQQSLDQGLQFLIQYYNGEERAKGNILERFSAQQFPDLHSELNLSSLELGDSALYFCASSVQATQETQYFGPGTRLLVL.

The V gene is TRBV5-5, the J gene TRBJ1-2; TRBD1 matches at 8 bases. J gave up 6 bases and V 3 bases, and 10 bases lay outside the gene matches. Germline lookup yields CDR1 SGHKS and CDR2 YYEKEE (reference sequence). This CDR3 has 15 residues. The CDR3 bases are TGTGCCAGCAGCTCCCAGACAGGGGCGCCTGATGGCTACACCTTC. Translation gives CASSSQTGAPDGYTF.